These 31 T cell receptor beta chains were all obtained from the same sample, sequenced in a study of control samples from healthy donors and cancer patients. The table came from immunoSEQ multiplex PCR; TCRdb's copy has only in-frame clones and leaves some out. This sample has around 80,000 clones, with about 95% found just once. Sequencing used blood. The receptors originated from a woman aged 25 to 39 in good health.

This chain connects TRBV3-1 (or the pseudogene TRBV3-2) to TRBJ1-2; 9 bases match TRBD1. This CDR3 is 14 amino acids long. The junction had 10 bases not matched to a gene; V was cut back by 0 bases and J by 14 bases. From germline, CDR1 is LGHDT and CDR2 YNNKEL (reference sequence). In DNA form, the CDR3 reads TGTGCCAGCAGCCAAGATCACAGGGGGCGTCCGGGTACCTTC. This codes for CASSQDHRGRPGTF.

The genes are TRBV6-5 and TRBJ2-5; D unresolved. This CDR3 is 13 amino acids long. V dropped 6 bases and J dropped 5 bases, with 13 bases sitting between them. Germline CDR1 and CDR2: MNHEY and SVGAGI. CDR3 region: CASSPNGGETQYF. In DNA, the CDR3 is TGTGCCAGCAGCCCGAATGGTGGTGAGACCCAGTACTTC.

CDR3 residues: CASSLDRDTGNTIYF. The CDR3 region has the DNA TGTGCCAGCAGCTTAGACCGGGACACGGGAAACACCATATATTTT. The chain is built from TRBV7-2 and TRBJ1-3; D possibly corresponds to TRBD1 (6 bases). The germline CDR1 and CDR2 sequences are SGHTA and FQGNSA. Deletions cut 1 base from V and 4 bases from J, with 11 bases between. This CDR3 is built from 15 residues. The full variable domain, in which reference TRBV7-2 and TRBJ1-3 provide the parts outside the CDR3, is GAGVSQSPSNKVTEKGKDVELRCDPISGHTALYWYRQSLGQGLEFLIYFQGNSAPDKSGLPSDRFSAERTGGSVSTLTIQRTQQEDSAVYLCASSLDRDTGNTIYFGEGSWLTVV.

This rearrangement joins TRBV30 to TRBJ1-2; D gene uncertain. Deletions cut 3 bases from V and 4 bases from J, with 6 bases between. Germline CDR1 GTSNPN, CDR2 SVGIG (reference sequence). The length of the CDR3 is 11 residues. The CDR3 nucleotides read TGTGCCTGGAGCGCAATCTATGGCTACACCTTC. Its translation: CAWSAIYGYTF.

The chain links TRBV27 to TRBJ2-3; D unresolved. From germline, CDR1 is MNHEY and CDR2 SMNVEV (reference sequence). The CDR3 consists of 11 residues. V lost 3 bases and J lost 10, with 8 bases in between. CDR3 nucleotides: TGTGCCAGCAGTTTTCTTGGGTCGCAGTATTTT. Translation gives CASSFLGSQYF.

This rearrangement joins TRBV19 to TRBJ1-2; D ambiguous. There are 16 residues in the CDR3. CDR1 is LNHDA and CDR2 is SQIVND in the germline V gene (reference sequence). V was clipped by 9 bases and J by 1 base, with 21 bases between them. The CDR3 DNA sequence: TGTGCCAGCCTGGATTTTCCGGCAGATATTAACTATGGCTACACCTTC. Encoded protein: CASLDFPADINYGYTF.

This sequence joins TRBV3-1 (or the pseudogene TRBV3-2) and TRBJ2-1, with D uncertain. The germline gives CDR1 LGHDT, CDR2 YNNKEL (reference sequence). The CDR3 is 13 residues long. Trimming shortened V by 5 bases and J by 4 bases, and 9 bases separated the two germline ends. In nucleotides, the CDR3 is TGTGCCAGCAGCTTGAGGTCTTACAATGAGCAGTTCTTC. Its translation is CASSLRSYNEQFF.

DNA of the CDR3: TGTGCCAGTATTAGGGCAGCTACAAGCAATCAGCCCCAGCATTTT. Residues: CASIRAATSNQPQHF. The rearrangement links TRBV19 to TRBJ1-5; unclear D gene. Germline V gene data show CDR1 as LNHDA and CDR2 as SQIVND (reference sequence). The CDR3 spans 15 residues. V dropped 7 bases and J dropped 1 base, with 14 bases sitting between them.

This chain connects TRBV7-9 to TRBJ2-3; 12 nucleotides agree with TRBD2. This CDR3 is built from 18 residues. Germline V lookup: CDR1 SEHNR, CDR2 FQNEAQ (reference sequence). V was clipped by 3 bases and J by 3 bases; unmatched bases: 10. This CDR3 is CASSFSSGGALSTDTQYF. The CDR3, as DNA: TGTGCCAGCAGCTTTTCTAGCGGGGGGGCCCTTTCAACAGATACGCAGTATTTT.

About this clone itself: This same CDR3 is encoded by further DNA sequences in the sample. The V call is TRBV28, the J call TRBJ2-5; 13 nucleotides match TRBD2. V was clipped by 3 bases and J by 5 bases; unmatched bases: 3. This CDR3 spans 15 amino acids. Germline V gene data show CDR1 as MDHEN and CDR2 as SYDVKM. The CDR3 here is CASSLTSGGQETQYF. In nucleotides, the CDR3 is TGTGCCAGCAGTTTGACTAGCGGGGGGCAGGAGACCCAGTACTTC. Full variable domain (outside the CDR3, taken from reference TRBV28 and TRBJ2-5): DVKVTQSSRYLVKRTGEKVFLECVQDMDHENMFWYRQDPGLGLRLIYFSYDVKMKEKGDIPEGYSVSREKKERFSLILESASTNQTSMYLCASSLTSGGQETQYFGPGTRLLVL.

The J gene is TRBJ2-3, the V gene TRBV4-1; TRBD2 matches 8 bases. Germline CDR1 is MGHRA and CDR2 is YSYEKL. The CDR3 length is 16 residues. V lost 0 bases and J lost 2; bases outside the gene matches: 4. CDR3 region: CASSQDSRGDTDTQYF. CDR3 bases: TGCGCCAGCAGCCAAGACTCGCGGGGGGACACAGATACGCAGTATTTT.

The chain links TRBV7-2 to TRBJ2-7; D is perhaps TRBD2 (5 bases). Trimming took 5 bases from V and 1 from J, leaving 6 bases between them. The CDR3 runs 12 residues. Germline loops: CDR1 SGHTA, CDR2 FQGNSA. CDR3 DNA sequence: TGTGCCAGCAGCCGGACTTCCTACGAGCAGTACTTC. Its translation: CASSRTSYEQYF.

This chain links TRBV7-8 with TRBJ2-7; D unclear. Germline CDR1 is SGHVS and CDR2 is FQNEAQ. V was trimmed by 0 bases and J by 3 bases, leaving 9 bases between them. The CDR3 is 14 residues long. Here the CDR3 reads CASSLATPLYEQYF. In DNA, the CDR3 is TGTGCCAGCAGCTTAGCGACCCCGCTCTACGAGCAGTACTTC. Combining the CDR3 with reference TRBV7-8 and TRBJ2-7 gives the whole variable domain GAGVSQSPRYKVAKRGQDVALRCDPISGHVSLFWYQQALGQGPEFLTYFQNEAQLDKSGLPSDRFFAERPEGSVSTLKIQRTQQEDSAVYLCASSLATPLYEQYFGPGTRLTVT.

V usage is TRBV19 and J usage is TRBJ2-6, with 8 bases lining up with TRBD1. Per germline, CDR1 LNHDA and CDR2 SQIVND (reference sequence). The CDR3 is made up of 18 amino acids. V lost 3 bases, J lost 1 base, and 8 bases stayed unmatched. The CDR3 protein is CASSMKTGVISGANVLTF. The CDR3 nucleotides are TGTGCCAGTAGTATGAAGACAGGGGTAATTTCTGGGGCCAACGTCCTGACTTTC. Using reference TRBV19 and TRBJ2-6 for the parts outside the CDR3, the full variable domain is DGGITQSPKYLFRKEGQNVTLSCEQNLNHDAMYWYRQDPGQGLRLIYYSQIVNDFQKGDIAEGYSVSREKKESFPLTVTSAQKNPTAFYLCASSMKTGVISGANVLTFGAGSRLTVL.

The rearrangement links TRBV5-4 to TRBJ1-2; 8 nucleotides agree with TRBD1. Per the germline V gene, CDR1 is SGHNT and CDR2 is YYREEE (reference sequence). V lost 4 bases and J lost 7; bases outside the gene matches: 9. The CDR3 is made up of 14 amino acids. The CDR3 loop reads CASSRDRPKGGYTF. The CDR3 DNA follows: TGTGCCAGCAGCCGGGACAGGCCCAAAGGTGGCTACACCTTC.

The chain combines TRBV5-8 with TRBJ2-1; unclear D gene. V lost 0 bases and J lost 3, with 10 bases in between. This CDR3 is built from 15 residues. Germline-derived CDR1 and CDR2 are SGHTS and YDEGEE. The CDR3 DNA sequence: TGTGCCAGCAGCTTGGGCGGCAGATACTACAATGAGCAGTTCTTC. Protein: CASSLGGRYYNEQFF.

The V and J genes are TRBV5-1 and TRBJ1-1; TRBD1 agrees at 8 bases. The germline V gene has CDR1 SGHRS and CDR2 YFSETQ. V gave up 4 bases and J gave up 6 bases; unmatched junction bases: 8. This CDR3 contains 14 residues. The CDR3 sequence is CASSIGQGFSEAFF. Written as DNA, the CDR3 is TGCGCCAGCAGCATAGGACAGGGATTTTCTGAAGCTTTCTTT.

V gene TRBV7-9 combines with J gene TRBJ2-5; D is ambiguous. V gave up 5 bases and J gave up 5 bases, with 15 bases separating them. The CDR3 extends over 14 amino acids. Germline CDR1 and CDR2: SEHNR and FQNEAQ (reference sequence). The CDR3 nucleotides are TGTGCCAGCAGCCCCGAGAGGTTTGGGGAGACCCAGTACTTC. Translated: CASSPERFGETQYF.

This clone was picked up a small number of times. Here the CDR3 reads CASKKQGNTGELFF. For the CDR3, the DNA is TGTGCCAGTAAAAAACAGGGTAACACCGGGGAGCTGTTTTTT. V and J are TRBV19 and TRBJ2-2, with a weak D call TRBD1 (6 bases). Trimming cost V 7 bases and J 2 bases, with 11 bases left between them. Germline CDR1 LNHDA, CDR2 SQIVND (reference sequence). This CDR3 is built from 14 residues.

The rearrangement joins TRBV19 to TRBJ1-5, with 9 nucleotides matching TRBD1. Looked up from germline, CDR1 is LNHDA and CDR2 is SQIVND (reference sequence). The CDR3 loop spans 16 amino acids. Losses at the gene ends were 4 bases for V and 2 bases for J; bases not matched to a gene: 6. The CDR3, as DNA: TGTGCCAGTAGTACCGGGACAGGGCGAGGCAATCAGCCCCAGCATTTT. Residues: CASSTGTGRGNQPQHF. The entire variable domain, with the rest obtained from reference TRBV19 and TRBJ1-5, is as follows: DGGITQSPKYLFRKEGQNVTLSCEQNLNHDAMYWYRQDPGQGLRLIYYSQIVNDFQKGDIAEGYSVSREKKESFPLTVTSAQKNPTAFYLCASSTGTGRGNQPQHFGDGTRLSIL.

The rearrangement links TRBV6-5 to TRBJ2-7; the D is unclear. Trimming pared 6 bases from V and 4 bases from J, leaving 19 bases between. The CDR3 consists of 15 residues. The germline gives CDR1 MNHEY, CDR2 SVGAGI. The CDR3 spells CASRQRVSSPYEQYV. The CDR3 bases are TGTGCCAGCAGGCAGCGAGTCTCATCCCCTTACGAGCAGTACGTC.

The chain is built from TRBV6-5 and TRBJ1-5; TRBD1 matches 7 bases. The CDR3 consists of 15 residues. Trimming at V came to 6 bases and at J to 2 bases, leaving 7 bases not matched to a gene. Germline V gene data show CDR1 as MNHEY and CDR2 as SVGAGI. CDR3 protein: CASSRDRAGNQPQHF. The CDR3 DNA follows: TGTGCCAGCAGCCGAGACAGGGCTGGCAATCAGCCCCAGCATTTT.

The rearrangement uses TRBV3-1 (or the pseudogene TRBV3-2) and TRBJ1-1, with TRBD1 as a possible D gene (5 bases). The CDR3 totals 13 residues. The germline CDR1 and CDR2 sequences are LGHDT and YNNKEL (reference sequence). V was clipped by 4 bases and J by 4 bases, with 10 bases between them. The CDR3 bases are TGTGCCAGCAGCCCGGGGGGGGGCACTGAAGCTTTCTTT. This translates into CASSPGGGTEAFF.

The V call is TRBV4-2, the J call TRBJ2-2; D is unclear. Germline V lookup: CDR1 LGHNA, CDR2 YNFKEQ. V lost 0 bases and J 6 bases, leaving 5 bases between the germline ends. The CDR3 extends over 13 amino acids. The CDR3 region is CASSQDSPGELFF. The CDR3 nucleotides are TGTGCCAGCAGCCAAGATTCCCCCGGGGAGCTGTTTTTT.

This chain links TRBV6-5 with TRBJ1-1; D possibly corresponds to TRBD1 (5 bases). Trimming shortened V by 6 bases and J by 1 base, and 9 bases separated the two germline ends. There are 13 residues in the CDR3. CDR1 MNHEY and CDR2 SVGAGI come from the germline V gene. The CDR3 DNA is TGTGCCAGCAGACAGGAACCGAACACTGAAGCTTTCTTT. It encodes CASRQEPNTEAFF.

The chain employs TRBV2 and TRBJ2-2, with TRBD1 matching over 10 bases. The germline V gene has CDR1 SNHLY and CDR2 FYNNEI. The junction had 0 bases not matched to a gene; V was cut back by 8 bases and J by 0 bases. CDR3 length: 14 residues. For the CDR3, the DNA is TGTGCCAGCGGACAGGGGGCGAACACCGGGGAGCTGTTTTTT. This translates into CASGQGANTGELFF.

This clone came up once. V and J are TRBV19 and TRBJ1-1; D unclear. Germline CDR1 reads LNHDA; CDR2 reads SQIVND (reference sequence). Trimming cost V 6 bases and J 3 bases, with 14 bases left between them. There are 14 residues in the CDR3. The CDR3 region has the DNA TGTGCCAGTAGGCCCGTGAAGAGGCACACTGAAGCTTTCTTT. Amino acids: CASRPVKRHTEAFF.

This clone was picked up a small number of times. The chain combines TRBV5-6 with TRBJ1-1; D perhaps matches TRBD1 (5 bases). V lost 7 bases, J lost 8 bases, and 21 bases lay in between. This CDR3 has 14 amino acids. Germline assignment: CDR1 SGHDT and CDR2 YYEEEE. The CDR3 nucleotides are TGTGCCAGCGCGATTGGGACCTTAAACTCCGAAGCTTTCTTT. It encodes CASAIGTLNSEAFF.

The V gene is TRBV27, the J gene TRBJ1-2; D is unresolved. The CDR3 has 13 residues. The V end was cut by 0 bases, the J end by 7 bases, with 9 bases between. Germline V CDR1 and CDR2: MNHEY, SMNVEV (reference sequence). The CDR3 sequence: CASSLSFLSGYTF. CDR3 DNA sequence: TGTGCCAGCAGTTTATCATTTTTGAGTGGCTACACCTTC.

This chain connects TRBV7-9 to TRBJ2-2, with a weak D call TRBD2 (5 bases). This CDR3 has 13 amino acids. V shed 7 bases and J shed 8 bases, with 14 bases lying between them. Germline V gene sequence: CDR1 SEHNR, CDR2 FQNEAQ (reference sequence). DNA of the CDR3: TGTGCCAGCAACATCTTGGGAGCTGGGGAGCTGTTTTTT. As protein: CASNILGAGELFF.

This chain uses TRBV3-1 (or the pseudogene TRBV3-2) with TRBJ2-1; D not resolved. The length of the CDR3 is 13 residues. The germline CDR1 and CDR2 sequences are LGHDT and YNNKEL (reference sequence). V shed 1 base and J shed 6 bases, with 7 bases lying between them. The CDR3 reads CASSQGNINEQFF. The DNA of the CDR3 is TGTGCCAGCAGCCAAGGAAACATCAATGAGCAGTTCTTC.